This section outlines one T cell receptor (beta chain) sequence together with its context. Produced via immunoSEQ multiplex PCR; TCRdb's table is partial and in-frame only. Here the sample spans a few hundred thousand clones, under 90% being singletons. The CDR3 extends over 16 amino acids. Trimming cost V 5 bases and J 4 bases; bases outside gene matches: 14. Germline V gene lookup returns CDR1 SGHDT and CDR2 YYEEEE. These data are taken from a study of blood T cell repertoires in COVID-19. The sequence derives from a woman aged 18-29 years who had recovered from COVID-19. The rearrangement joins TRBV5-6 to TRBJ2-7, with TRBD1 identical over 8 bases. Sequenced sample: PBMCs or T cells enriched from blood (not recorded which). The CDR3 DNA is TGTGCCAGCAGTTACCTTTACAGGGGGGAGTCTTACGAGCAGTACTTC. It specifies CASSYLYRGESYEQYF.